This is a list of T cell receptor beta chains from one sample in a study of blood T cell repertoires in COVID-19. Generated by immunoSEQ multiplex PCR, the TCRdb table keeps only in-frame clones and is missing some. Altogether 310,000 or so clones are present, around 89% being singletons, with the ten largest covering 3% to 4%. Sequencing was performed on peripheral blood. These receptors were obtained from a woman between 45 and 65 years old with active or convalescent COVID-19. CDR3s include the opening cysteine and the closing phenylalanine or tryptophan. A D gene is named only where the DNA matches it firmly. The listing skips clone size in some rows; elsewhere it reads once, few, many or a size class.

clone size	D gene	V gene	J gene	CDR3 protein	CDR3 DNA
.	.	TRBV30	TRBJ1-2	CAWRGTLGYGYTF	TGTGCCTGGAGGGGGACTTTAGGCTATGGCTACACCTTC
.	.	TRBV4-1	TRBJ2-3	CASSQDIVSTDTQYF	TGCGCCAGCAGCCAAGACATTGTGAGCACAGATACGCAGTATTTT
few	.	TRBV7-2	TRBJ2-7	CASSPSSYEQYF	TGTGCCAGCAGCCCCAGCTCCTACGAGCAGTACTTC
.	TRBD1	TRBV5-1	TRBJ2-3	CASSQIPAGGVDTQYF	TGCGCCAGCAGCCAAATCCCGGCAGGGGGCGTAGATACGCAGTATTTT
.	TRBD1	TRBV7-2	TRBJ2-7	CASSEAQGAYEQYF	TGTGCCAGCAGCGAAGCACAGGGGGCCTACGAGCAGTACTTC
.	.	TRBV14	TRBJ2-7	CASSLQGPEQYF	TGTGCCAGCAGCCTCCAGGGGCCCGAGCAGTACTTC
.	TRBD1	TRBV30	TRBJ1-6	CAWTLTGVNSPLHF	TGTGCCTGGACCCTTACAGGGGTTAATTCACCCCTCCACTTT
.	.	TRBV28	TRBJ1-2	CASTPSRERGYTF	TGTGCCAGCACCCCTTCGCGCGAGAGAGGCTACACCTTC
.	.	TRBV29-1	TRBJ1-2	CSVDMVEANGYTF	TGCAGCGTTGATATGGTAGAGGCGAATGGCTACACCTTC
.	.	TRBV9	TRBJ1-6	CASSVESLSNSPLHF	TGTGCCAGCAGCGTAGAGAGCCTTTCGAATTCACCCCTCCACTTT
.	.	TRBV30	TRBJ2-7	CAWNSRAGGSYEQYF	TGTGCCTGGAACTCGAGGGCAGGGGGGTCCTACGAGCAGTACTTC
.	.	TRBV5-1	TRBJ1-2	CASSSLGTHGDYGYTF	TGCGCCAGCAGCAGCCTAGGGACTCACGGCGACTATGGCTACACCTTC
once	.	TRBV10-1	TRBJ2-1	CASSESRWGSSYNEQFF	TGCGCCAGCAGTGAGTCGCGGTGGGGCAGCTCCTACAATGAGCAGTTCTTC
.	TRBD1	TRBV27	TRBJ2-7	CASSFGTGREQYF	TGTGCCAGCAGTTTCGGGACAGGACGCGAGCAGTACTTC
.	.	TRBV13	TRBJ2-2	CASSLKRLAFRGMAGELFF	TGTGCCAGCAGCTTGAAACGGTTAGCTTTTCGCGGGATGGCCGGGGAGCTGTTTTTT
.	TRBD2	TRBV27	TRBJ2-1	CASSPLAGEYNEQFF	TGTGCCAGCAGCCCGCTAGCGGGAGAGTACAATGAGCAGTTCTTC
once	TRBD2	TRBV5-1	TRBJ2-3	CASSLAGLAGADTQYF	TGCGCCAGCAGCTTGGCCGGGCTAGCGGGAGCAGATACGCAGTATTTT
.	.	TRBV30	TRBJ1-2	CAWVRGPDGYTF	TGTGCCTGGGTGCGGGGGCCAGACGGCTACACCTTC
.	.	TRBV6-5	TRBJ1-5	CAASHGGNQPQHF	TGTGCCGCCTCCCACGGGGGCAATCAGCCCCAGCATTTT
.	TRBD2	TRBV2	TRBJ2-2	CASSVNRDYNTGELFF	TGTGCCAGCAGTGTCAACCGGGACTACAACACCGGGGAGCTGTTTTTT
.	TRBD1	TRBV28	TRBJ2-3	CASSFQPLYAGGVTDTQYF	TGTGCCAGCAGTTTCCAACCCCTCTATGCAGGGGGAGTCACAGATACGCAGTATTTT
once	TRBD1	TRBV5-1	TRBJ2-7	CASTLLGQGANEQYF	TGCGCCAGCACCCTACTCGGACAGGGCGCCAACGAGCAGTACTTC
.	.	TRBV5-4	TRBJ1-2	CATRVLGGYGYTF	TGTGCCACCCGGGTCCTGGGGGGTTATGGCTACACCTTC
few	.	TRBV7-3	TRBJ1-6	CASSLRAGFNSPLHF	TGTGCCAGCAGCTTAAGGGCAGGTTTCAATTCACCCCTCCACTTT
.	.	TRBV3-1/TRBV3-2	TRBJ1-1	CASSQMLESSNTEAFF	TGTGCCAGCAGCCAAATGTTGGAGTCATCGAACACTGAAGCTTTCTTT
.	.	TRBV7-9	TRBJ2-7	CASSFVGGGGGFYEQYF	TGTGCCAGCAGCTTCGTGGGAGGGGGAGGAGGATTCTACGAGCAGTACTTC